The TCR beta chain described here comes from a study of OX40 agonist ivuxolimab in advanced cancers. Study-level information: Patients undergoing dose escalation presented with hepatocellular carcinoma, melanoma, renal cell or head and neck cancer. The group had a mean age of about 60 years, ranged from roughly 23 to 85, and was approximately 81% male. Study findings and constraints: CD4+ T cells averaged fewer expanded clones than CD8+ T cells.

The CDR3 spans 15 residues. The V end was cut by 5 bases, the J end by 3 bases, with 17 bases between. Germline V gene data show CDR1 as MNHNS and CDR2 as SASEGT. This clone appeared a single time. Its antigen is still unknown. Assay used: immunoSEQ multiplex PCR; TCRdb lists only in-frame clones, some missing. The sample records 99,000 or so clones, approximately 95% being singletons. This TCR was sampled from an adult with an advanced solid tumor such as melanoma, head and neck, liver or kidney cancer. The chain couples TRBV6-1 to TRBJ2-7, with D possibly called TRBD1 or TRBD2 (6 bases each). Sequenced material: CD4+ or CD8+ T cells sorted from blood, taken in a trial of the OX40 agonist ivuxolimab. The CDR3 is CASSLLLAGDYEQYF. Written as DNA, the CDR3 is TGTGCCAGCAGTCTCCTACTAGCAGGGGACTACGAGCAGTACTTC.